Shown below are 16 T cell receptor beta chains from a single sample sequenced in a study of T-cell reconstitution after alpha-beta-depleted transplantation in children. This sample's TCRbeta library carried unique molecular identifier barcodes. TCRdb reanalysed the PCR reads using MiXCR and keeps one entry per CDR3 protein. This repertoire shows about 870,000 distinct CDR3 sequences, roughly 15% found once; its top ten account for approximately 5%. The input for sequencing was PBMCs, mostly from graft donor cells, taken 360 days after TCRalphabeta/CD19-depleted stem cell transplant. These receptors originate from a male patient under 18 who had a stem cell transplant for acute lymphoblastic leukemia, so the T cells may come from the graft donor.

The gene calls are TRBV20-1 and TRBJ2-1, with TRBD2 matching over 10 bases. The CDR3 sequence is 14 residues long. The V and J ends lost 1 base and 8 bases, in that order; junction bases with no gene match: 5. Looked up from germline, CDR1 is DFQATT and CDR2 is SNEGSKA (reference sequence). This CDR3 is CSARVASGSYEQFF. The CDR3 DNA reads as TGCAGTGCTAGAGTGGCTAGCGGGAGTTATGAGCAGTTCTTC.

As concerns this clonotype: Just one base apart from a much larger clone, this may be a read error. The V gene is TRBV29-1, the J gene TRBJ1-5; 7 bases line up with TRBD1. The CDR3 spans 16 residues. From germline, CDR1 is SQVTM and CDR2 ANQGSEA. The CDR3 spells CSVELGRGLNHQPQLF. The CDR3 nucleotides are TGCAGCGTTGAATTGGGGAGGGGGCTAAACCATCAGCCCCAGCTTTTT.

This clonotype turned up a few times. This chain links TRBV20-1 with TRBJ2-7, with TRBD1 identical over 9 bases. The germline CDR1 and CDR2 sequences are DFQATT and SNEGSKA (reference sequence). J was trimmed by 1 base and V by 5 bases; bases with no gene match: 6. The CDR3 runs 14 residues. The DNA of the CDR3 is TGCAGTGCTGATGCCGGGACAGGGTCCTACGAGCAGTACTTC. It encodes CSADAGTGSYEQYF.

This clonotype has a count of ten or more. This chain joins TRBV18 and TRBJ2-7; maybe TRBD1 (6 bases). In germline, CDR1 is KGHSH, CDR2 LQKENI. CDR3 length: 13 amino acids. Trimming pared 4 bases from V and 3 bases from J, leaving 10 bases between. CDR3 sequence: CASSHGQNYEQYF. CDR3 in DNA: TGTGCCAGCTCACACGGACAGAACTACGAGCAGTACTTC.

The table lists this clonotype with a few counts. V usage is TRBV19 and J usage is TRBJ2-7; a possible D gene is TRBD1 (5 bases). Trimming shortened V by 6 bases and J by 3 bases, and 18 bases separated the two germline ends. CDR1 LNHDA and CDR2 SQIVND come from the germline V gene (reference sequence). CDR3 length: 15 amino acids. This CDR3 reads CASSLLGTGLYEQYF. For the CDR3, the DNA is TGTGCCAGTAGCCTCCTAGGAACAGGTCTCTACGAGCAGTACTTC.

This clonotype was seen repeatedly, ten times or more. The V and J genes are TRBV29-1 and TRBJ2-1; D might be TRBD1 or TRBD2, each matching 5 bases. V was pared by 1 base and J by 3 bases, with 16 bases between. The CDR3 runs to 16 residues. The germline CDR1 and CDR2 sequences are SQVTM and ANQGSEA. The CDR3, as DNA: TGCAGCGTTGAAGGGGCGAGGGGAGAAGGCTACAATGAGCAGTTCTTC. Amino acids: CSVEGARGEGYNEQFF.

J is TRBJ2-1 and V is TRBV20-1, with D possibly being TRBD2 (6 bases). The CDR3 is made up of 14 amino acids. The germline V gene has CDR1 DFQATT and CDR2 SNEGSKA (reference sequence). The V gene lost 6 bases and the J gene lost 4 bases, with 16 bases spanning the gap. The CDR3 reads CSARGLAIYNEQFF. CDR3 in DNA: TGCAGTGCCCGGGGTCTAGCGATATACAATGAGCAGTTCTTC.

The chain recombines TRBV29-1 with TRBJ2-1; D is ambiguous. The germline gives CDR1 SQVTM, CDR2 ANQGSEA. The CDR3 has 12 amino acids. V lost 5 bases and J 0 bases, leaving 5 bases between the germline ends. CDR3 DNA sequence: TGCAGCGTTTGGGGCTCCTACAATGAGCAGTTCTTC. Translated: CSVWGSYNEQFF.

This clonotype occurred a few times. For the CDR3, the DNA is TGTGCCAGCAGCTCCTACGACAGAGGGACCACAGATACGCAGTATTTT. Translated: CASSSYDRGTTDTQYF. J is TRBJ2-3 and V is TRBV7-6; D possibly uses TRBD1 or TRBD2 (5 bases each). This CDR3 is built from 16 residues. Trimming cost V 4 bases and J 2 bases, with 16 bases left between them. Germline assignment: CDR1 SGHVS and CDR2 FNYEAQ.

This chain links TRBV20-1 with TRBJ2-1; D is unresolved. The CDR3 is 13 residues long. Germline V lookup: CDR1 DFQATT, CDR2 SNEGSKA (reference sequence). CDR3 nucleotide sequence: TGCAGCCCGAGAGAGGCTCCCTTCAGTGAGCAGTTCTTC. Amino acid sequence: CSPREAPFSEQFF.

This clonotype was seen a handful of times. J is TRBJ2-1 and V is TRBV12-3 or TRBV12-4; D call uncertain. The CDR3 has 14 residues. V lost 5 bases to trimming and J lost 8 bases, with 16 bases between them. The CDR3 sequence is CASSKRVPHDEQFF. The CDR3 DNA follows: TGTGCCAGCAGTAAAAGGGTACCCCACGATGAGCAGTTCTTC.

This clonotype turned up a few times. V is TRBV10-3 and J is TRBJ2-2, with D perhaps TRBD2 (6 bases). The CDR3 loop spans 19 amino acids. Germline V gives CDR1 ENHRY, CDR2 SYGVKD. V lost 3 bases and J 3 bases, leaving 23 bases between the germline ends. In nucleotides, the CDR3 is TGTGCCATCAGTGAAACCCTCCTAGCGCTCGCCACCGACACCGGGGAGCTGTTTTTT. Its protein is CAISETLLALATDTGELFF.

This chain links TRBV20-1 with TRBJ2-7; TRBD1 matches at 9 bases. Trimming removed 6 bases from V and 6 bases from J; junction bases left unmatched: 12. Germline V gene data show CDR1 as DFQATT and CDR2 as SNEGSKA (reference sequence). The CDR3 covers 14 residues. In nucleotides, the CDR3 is TGCAGTGCCCATTACAGGGGGCGAACTGGCGAGCAGTACTTC. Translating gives CSAHYRGRTGEQYF.

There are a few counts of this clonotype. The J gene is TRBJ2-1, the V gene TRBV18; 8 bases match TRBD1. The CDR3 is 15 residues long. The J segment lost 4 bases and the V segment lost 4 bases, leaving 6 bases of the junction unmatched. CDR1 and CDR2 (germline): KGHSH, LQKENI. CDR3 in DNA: TGTGCCAGCTCACGGCTGGGACAGGCATACAATGAGCAGTTCTTC. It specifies CASSRLGQAYNEQFF.

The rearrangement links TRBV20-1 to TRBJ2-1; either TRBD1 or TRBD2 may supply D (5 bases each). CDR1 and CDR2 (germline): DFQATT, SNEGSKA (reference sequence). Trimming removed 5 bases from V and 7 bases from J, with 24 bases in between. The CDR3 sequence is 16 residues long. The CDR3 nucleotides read TGCAGTGCTGATGCTCCGGGGCCAAGGGGATCTAATGAGCAGTTCTTC. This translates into CSADAPGPRGSNEQFF.

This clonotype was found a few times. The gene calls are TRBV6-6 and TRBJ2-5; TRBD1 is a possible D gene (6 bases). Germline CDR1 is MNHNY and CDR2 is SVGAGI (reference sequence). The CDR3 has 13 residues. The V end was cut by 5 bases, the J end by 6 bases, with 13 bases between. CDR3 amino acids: CASSPGQLKTQYF. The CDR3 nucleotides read TGTGCCAGCAGTCCTGGACAGTTAAAGACCCAGTACTTC.